This paragraph reports one T cell receptor (beta chain). The antigen remains unidentified. Timing groups of about 4 and about 12 weeks for second doses were pooled. V lost 3 bases to trimming and J lost 0 bases, with 15 bases between them. This CDR3 comprises 17 residues. CDR1 is SNHLY and CDR2 is FYNNEI in the germline V gene. The sample originates from a study of T cell responses to AZD1222 COVID-19 vaccine. Study-level findings and limits: Possibly, clonal diversity was underestimated; donors were largely white British and included more females.

The table came from immunoSEQ multiplex PCR; TCRdb's copy has only in-frame clones and leaves some out. The sample carries 90,000 to 150,000 clones, roughly 86% recorded once. The V gene is TRBV2, the J gene TRBJ1-3; possibly TRBD1 for D (5 bases). The sequence was collected from an adult who received the AZD1222 COVID-19 vaccine. The sequences come from peripheral blood, collected 28 days after the second AZD1222 dose. The CDR3 sequence is CASSEAGRASSGNTIYF. The CDR3 DNA reads as TGTGCCAGCAGTGAGGCGGGCAGGGCGAGCTCTGGAAACACCATATATTTT.